Shown below are 17 T cell receptor beta chains from a single sample sequenced in a study of cytomegalovirus exposure and HLA in healthy donors. Both 60 Vbeta primers and 13 Jbeta primers went into the PCR. Repertoires were generated with immunoSEQ multiplex PCR, while TCRdb's copy carries only in-frame clones and drops some. The sample contains around 44,000 clones, around 90% of which appear only once. The sequencing sample was made of PBMCs. Every receptor here comes from a middle-aged woman in good health and CMV-seropositive.

This chain joins TRBV7-9 and TRBJ2-1; TRBD2 agrees at 7 bases. Germline V gene sequence: CDR1 SEHNR, CDR2 FQNEAQ (reference sequence). Trimming removed 8 bases from V and 10 bases from J; junction bases left unmatched: 11. This CDR3 is built from 13 residues. The CDR3 spells CASGEEREGEQFF. For the CDR3, the DNA is TGTGCCAGCGGGGAGGAGCGGGAAGGGGAGCAGTTCTTC.

The rearrangement uses TRBV7-6 and TRBJ2-2; the match to TRBD2 covers 10 bases. This CDR3 comprises 14 residues. Germline V gives CDR1 SGHVS, CDR2 FNYEAQ. Unmatched junction bases numbered 3, after V lost 7 bases and J lost 4 bases. The DNA of the CDR3 is TGTGCCAGCACGGGACTAGCGAGCACCGGGGAGCTGTTTTTT. This sequence encodes CASTGLASTGELFF.

This clone was counted a single time. V is TRBV6-1 and J is TRBJ1-2; TRBD1 matches at 12 bases. This CDR3 contains 14 residues. With 5 bases clipped from V and 6 bases from J, the junction kept 4 bases outside the gene matches. Germline V gives CDR1 MNHNS, CDR2 SASEGT. The CDR3 nucleotides read TGTGCCAGCAGTCCCGGGACAGGGGGCGATGGCTACACCTTC. The encoded protein is CASSPGTGGDGYTF.

The chain combines TRBV2 with TRBJ2-1; perhaps TRBD2 as D (6 bases). The CDR3 has 12 residues. The ends were cut back, 7 bases at V and 12 bases at J, with 16 bases in the middle. Germline lookup yields CDR1 SNHLY and CDR2 FYNNEI. CDR3 loop: CASTTSTRGQFF. CDR3 DNA sequence: TGTGCCAGCACGACTAGTACCCGCGGGCAGTTCTTC.

The V call is TRBV5-1, the J call TRBJ1-6; 11 bases map to TRBD1. Germline loops: CDR1 SGHRS, CDR2 YFSETQ. This CDR3 comprises 15 residues. Unmatched junction bases numbered 2, after V lost 0 bases and J lost 9 bases. The CDR3 loop reads CASSLDGTGGSPLHF. The CDR3 DNA is TGCGCCAGCAGCTTGGATGGGACAGGGGGTTCACCCCTCCACTTT.

The rearrangement joins TRBV6-5 to TRBJ2-5; 8 nucleotides agree with TRBD1. The J segment lost 4 bases and the V segment lost 0 bases, leaving 4 bases of the junction unmatched. Germline V gene data show CDR1 as MNHEY and CDR2 as SVGAGI. The CDR3 sequence is 15 residues long. CDR3: CASSYSRQGIETQYF. The CDR3 DNA sequence: TGTGCCAGCAGTTACTCGAGACAGGGGATAGAGACCCAGTACTTC.

The V and J genes are TRBV30 and TRBJ1-1, with 11 positions matching TRBD1. Germline V gene data show CDR1 as GTSNPN and CDR2 as SVGIG (reference sequence). With 1 base clipped from V and 0 bases from J, the junction kept 10 bases outside the gene matches. This CDR3 is 18 amino acids long. The CDR3 coding sequence is TGTGCCTGGAGTGGGGACGGGACAGGGGGGCGAATGAACACTGAAGCTTTCTTT. It specifies CAWSGDGTGGRMNTEAFF.

The chain carries TRBV28 and TRBJ2-3; 7 bases fit TRBD1. Trimming at V came to 8 bases and at J to 3 bases, leaving 5 bases not matched to a gene. The CDR3 has 13 amino acids. CDR1 MDHEN and CDR2 SYDVKM come from the germline V gene. Written as DNA, the CDR3 is TGTGCCAGCCGTTCACAGGGGACAGATACGCAGTATTTT. Protein product: CASRSQGTDTQYF.

This sequence joins TRBV4-2 and TRBJ2-5; unclear D gene. Germline loops: CDR1 LGHNA, CDR2 YNFKEQ. Trimming cost V 0 bases and J 4 bases, with 9 bases left between them. The CDR3 has 14 residues. CDR3 region: CASSQDLLGETQYF. CDR3 in DNA: TGTGCCAGCAGCCAAGATTTACTCGGAGAGACCCAGTACTTC.

The V and J genes are TRBV30 and TRBJ1-3; a possible D gene is TRBD1 (5 bases). V lost 1 base and J 4 bases, leaving 11 bases between the germline ends. The germline V gene encodes CDR1 GTSNPN and CDR2 SVGIG (reference sequence). This CDR3 spans 14 amino acids. The CDR3 here is CAWSEGVAGNTIYF. The CDR3 DNA sequence: TGTGCCTGGAGTGAAGGGGTTGCGGGAAACACCATATATTTT.

This clone was detected a few times. The V call is TRBV27, the J call TRBJ2-7; 7 bases agree with TRBD1. From germline, CDR1 is MNHEY and CDR2 SMNVEV (reference sequence). V dropped 8 bases and J dropped 2; count of bases not matched to a gene: 9. This CDR3 has 14 residues. CDR3 coding DNA: TGTGCCAGCGGCGGACAGGAGTCGGCCTACGAGCAGTACTTC. This encodes CASGGQESAYEQYF.

This clone was recorded once. The V and J genes are TRBV28 and TRBJ2-7; TRBD2 agrees at 12 bases. CDR1 is MDHEN and CDR2 is SYDVKM in the germline V gene. V lost 3 bases to trimming and J lost 6 bases; unmatched junction nucleotides: 27. The CDR3 has 22 residues. CDR3 sequence: CASSFPGQGWMTSGREIGEQYF. CDR3 in DNA: TGTGCCAGCAGTTTCCCGGGACAGGGGTGGATGACTAGCGGGAGAGAGATTGGCGAGCAGTACTTC.

This chain connects TRBV25-1 to TRBJ2-7; maybe TRBD2 (5 bases). Per the germline V gene, CDR1 is MGHDK and CDR2 is SYGVNS. This CDR3 has 14 residues. The V and J ends lost 1 base and 7 bases respectively, with 14 bases between them. The CDR3 sequence is CASSESKWRGEQYF. CDR3 in DNA: TGTGCCAGCAGTGAATCGAAGTGGCGCGGGGAGCAGTACTTC.

As DNA, the CDR3 is TGTGCCAGCAGCTCGGCCGGGGGAGCCTACGAGCAGTACTTC. It is translated as CASSSAGGAYEQYF. The rearrangement uses TRBV7-8 and TRBJ2-7; possible D gene TRBD2, 6 bases. CDR1 is SGHVS, CDR2 FQNEAQ, per germline. V shed 4 bases and J shed 2 bases, with 12 bases lying between them. There are 14 residues in the CDR3.

The chain employs TRBV6-1 and TRBJ2-7; 10 bases are shared with TRBD2. Losses at the gene ends were 6 bases for V and 4 bases for J; bases not matched to a gene: 6. The CDR3 covers 14 residues. CDR1 and CDR2 (germline): MNHNS, SASEGT. In nucleotides, the CDR3 is TGTGCCAGCAGATTAGCGGGGGGTTGGTACGAGCAGTACTTC. Translated: CASRLAGGWYEQYF.

The chain is built from TRBV30 and TRBJ1-1, with D tentatively TRBD1 (6 bases). The V end lost 2 bases, the J end lost 7 bases, and 17 bases lay between the germline ends. This CDR3 contains 14 residues. In germline, CDR1 is GTSNPN, CDR2 SVGIG (reference sequence). This chain's CDR3 is CAWSLGKNRDEAFF. The DNA of the CDR3 is TGTGCCTGGAGTCTGGGTAAGAACAGGGATGAAGCTTTCTTT.

This clone was picked up one time. This rearrangement joins TRBV30 to TRBJ2-2; D remains ambiguous. The ends were cut back, 2 bases at V and 6 bases at J, with 4 bases in the middle. The germline V gene has CDR1 GTSNPN and CDR2 SVGIG (reference sequence). The CDR3 runs to 11 residues. The CDR3 spells CAWSLPGELFF. DNA of the CDR3: TGTGCCTGGAGTCTCCCCGGGGAGCTGTTTTTT. Full variable domain (rest looked up from reference TRBV30 and TRBJ2-2): SQTIHQWPATLVQPVGSPLSLECTVEGTSNPNLYWYRQAAGRGLQLLFYSVGIGQISSEVPQNLSASRPQDRQFILSSKKLLLSDSGFYLCAWSLPGELFFGEGSRLTVL.